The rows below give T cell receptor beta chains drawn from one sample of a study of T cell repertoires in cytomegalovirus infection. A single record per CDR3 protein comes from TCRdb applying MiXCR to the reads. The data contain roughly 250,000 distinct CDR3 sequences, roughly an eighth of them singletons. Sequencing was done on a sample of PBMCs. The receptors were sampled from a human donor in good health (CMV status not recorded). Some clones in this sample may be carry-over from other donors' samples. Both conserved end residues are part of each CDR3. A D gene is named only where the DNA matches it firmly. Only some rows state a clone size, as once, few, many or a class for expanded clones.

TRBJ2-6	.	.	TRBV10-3	TGTGCCATCAGAGGGCAGGCAGGCGCTGGGGCCAACGTCCTGACTTTC	CAIRGQAGAGANVLTF
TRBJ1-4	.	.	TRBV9	TGTGCCAGCAGCCCGCACCCGACAGGTCAGCCTAATGAAAAACTGTTTTTT	CASSPHPTGQPNEKLFF
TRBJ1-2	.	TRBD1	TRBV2	TGTGCCATCGGGACAGAGAACTATGGCTACACCTTC	CAIGTENYGYTF
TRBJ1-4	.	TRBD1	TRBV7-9	TGTGCCAGCAGCTTAACAGGGGGAATGGATGAAAAACTGTTTTTT	CASSLTGGMDEKLFF
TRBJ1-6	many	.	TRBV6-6	TGTGCCAGCAGTTACTCTGGCACCAATTCACCCCTCCACTTT	CASSYSGTNSPLHF
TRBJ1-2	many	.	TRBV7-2	TGTGCCAGCCGAGGGGGGGGGTTCAACTATGGCTACACCTTC	CASRGGGFNYGYTF
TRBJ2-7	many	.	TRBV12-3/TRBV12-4	TGTGCCAGCAACGCGGGCTCCTACGAGCAGTACTTC	CASNAGSYEQYF
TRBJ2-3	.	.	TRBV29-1	TGCAGCGTTGGGGAGACAGATACGCAGTATTTT	CSVGETDTQYF
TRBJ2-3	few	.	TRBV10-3	TGTGCCATCAGTGGAACTGGGGGAAAGAGCACAGATACGCAGTATTTT	CAISGTGGKSTDTQYF
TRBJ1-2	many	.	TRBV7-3	TGTGCCAGCAGCCCACCCGGGGGCTATGGCTACACCTTC	CASSPPGGYGYTF
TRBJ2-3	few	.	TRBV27	TGTGCCAGCAGTTCCAATCTGGTAAATACGCAGTATTTT	CASSSNLVNTQYF
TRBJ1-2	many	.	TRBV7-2	TGTGCCAGCAGCCGTTCCCTGGTAATGGGGGAAGGCTACACCTTC	CASSRSLVMGEGYTF
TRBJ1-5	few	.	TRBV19	TGTGCCAGTCGAGCACTAGGGGAGGCACATCAGCCCCAGCATTTT	CASRALGEAHQPQHF
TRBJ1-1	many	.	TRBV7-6	TGTGCCAGCAGCTTAAAGTTGAAGGGGAACAGAGCTGAAGCTTTCTTT	CASSLKLKGNRAEAFF
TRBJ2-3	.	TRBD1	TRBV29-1	TGCAGCGTTGAAGATTCCCGGACAGGGAGGAGGACAGATACGCAGTATTTT	CSVEDSRTGRRTDTQYF
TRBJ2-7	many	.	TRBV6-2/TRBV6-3	TGTGTCACGTCCCGGGGGGCGGGAGAGCAGTACTTC	CVTSRGAGEQYF
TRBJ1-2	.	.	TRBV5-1	TGCGCCAGCAGCTCGTTGTTGGACCGTAGGAGCTACACCTTC	CASSSLLDRRSYTF
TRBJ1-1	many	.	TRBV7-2	TGTGCCAGCAGCTTAACAGACACTGAAGCTTTCTTT	CASSLTDTEAFF
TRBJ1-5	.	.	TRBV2	TGTGCCAGCAGCGCGTCGGATACTAGCAATCAGCCCCAGCATTTT	CASSASDTSNQPQHF
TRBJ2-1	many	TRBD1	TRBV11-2	TGTGCCAGCAGCTGGGACAGGAACAATGAGCAGTTCTTC	CASSWDRNNEQFF
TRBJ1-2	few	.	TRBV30	TGTGCCTTGAAGGGGTATGGCTACACCTTC	CALKGYGYTF
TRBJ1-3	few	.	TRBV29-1	TGCAGCGTAGCGACGGTAACGGGAGGAAACACCATATATTTT	CSVATVTGGNTIYF
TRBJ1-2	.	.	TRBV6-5	TGTGCCAGCAGTTACTGGGGGGGGAGGGGGGTTGGTGGCTACACCTTC	CASSYWGGRGVGGYTF
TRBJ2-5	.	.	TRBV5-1	TGCGCCAGCAGCTTACGGTCCGACGGGGAGACCCAGTACTTC	CASSLRSDGETQYF
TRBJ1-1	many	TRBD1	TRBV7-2	TGTGCCAGCGGGGAACCGGGACAGCCGAACACTGAAGCTTTCTTT	CASGEPGQPNTEAFF
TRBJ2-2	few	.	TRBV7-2	TGTGCCAGCACCCCCTTCGAGATCAACACCGGGGAGCTGTTTTTT	CASTPFEINTGELFF
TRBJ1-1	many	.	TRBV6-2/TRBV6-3	TGTGCCACCCCGCGGGTTGAAGCTTTCTTT	CATPRVEAFF
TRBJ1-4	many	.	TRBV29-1	TGCAGCGCCGGGGGGGGCAATGAAAAACTGTTTTTT	CSAGGGNEKLFF
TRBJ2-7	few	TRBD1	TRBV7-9	TGTGCCAGCAGCTCCGGGGACAGTCGCTACGAGCAGTACTTC	CASSSGDSRYEQYF
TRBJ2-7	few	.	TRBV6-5	TGTGCCAGCGGCCGTTCCAGGGTTCCGATTCACGAGCAGTACTTC	CASGRSRVPIHEQYF
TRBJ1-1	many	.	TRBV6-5	TGTGCCAGCAGTGCAGGAACCACTGAAGCTTTCTTT	CASSAGTTEAFF